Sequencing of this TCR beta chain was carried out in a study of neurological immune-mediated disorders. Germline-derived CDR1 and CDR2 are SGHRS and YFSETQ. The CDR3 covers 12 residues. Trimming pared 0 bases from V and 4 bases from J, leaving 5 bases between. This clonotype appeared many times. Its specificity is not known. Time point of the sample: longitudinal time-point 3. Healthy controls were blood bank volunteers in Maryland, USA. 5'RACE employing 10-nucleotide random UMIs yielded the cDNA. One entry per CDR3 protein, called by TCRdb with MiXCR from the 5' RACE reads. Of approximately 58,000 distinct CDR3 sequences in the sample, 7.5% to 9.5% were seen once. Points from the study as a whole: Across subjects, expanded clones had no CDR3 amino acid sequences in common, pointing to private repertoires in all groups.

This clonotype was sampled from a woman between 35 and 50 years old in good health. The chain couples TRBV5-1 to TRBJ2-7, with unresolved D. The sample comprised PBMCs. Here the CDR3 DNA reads TGCGCCAGCAGCTTGGATCAGTACGAGCAGTACTTC. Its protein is CASSLDQYEQYF.